This T cell receptor beta chain was recorded in a study of blood T cell repertoires in COVID-19 (dated by TCRdb to 2020 to 2021). About the study as a whole: Collaborator samples came from the United States, Italy and Spain and covered acute and convalescent phases of COVID-19. The material from the prospective study consisted of cDNA or gDNA derived from T cells, B-cell-depleted T cells, or PBMCs. Subjects who had been exposed to COVID-19, were actively infected with it, or had recovered from it provided the deeply sampled blood TCRbeta repertoires that made up the dataset. The repertoires were released in a freely available public database intended as a resource for research on the immune response to SARS-CoV-2. Samples came from the ongoing ImmuneRACE study (first 160 participants) plus 1,254 subjects from 6 global collaborators. Nearly every sample came with metadata listing a de-identified subject ID, COVID-19 status, age in years and sex. Where HLA class I and class II types were available, the types were taken from metadata supplied by the sample provider, not from assay-based typing.

The germline V gene sets CDR1 to KGHSH and CDR2 to LQKENI. Measured from the cysteine to the phenylalanine, the CDR3 is 15 residues long. Solely the CDR3 DNA is kept, with 45 bases framed from the first base. The germline V end is reduced by 6 bases and the J end by 5 bases; junction bases left unmatched: 7. What the study reported, not specific to this receptor: How much clinical and demographic metadata was included differed by source and by participant, and the metadata was provided uncurated.

The collaborating institutions used their own protocols to collect whole blood in K2EDTA tubes. For TCRbeta analysis, collaborator samples were shipped as frozen whole blood, as isolated PBMCs, or as DNA extracted from either sample type. As for this clone: What this receptor recognizes is not known. No much larger clone exists at a distance of one base, and base qualities are not known.

The immunoSEQ Assay, a bias-controlled multiplex PCR, was used to amplify TCRbeta CDR3 regions from genomic DNA. The original pipeline was this. Within the assay, amplification of reference gene primers was used to estimate how many nucleated cells each sample contained. To quantify the absolute abundance of each unique TCRbeta CDR3 rearrangement, sequence reads were collapsed and filtered. For each sample, productive Simpson clonality was calculated by taking the square root of Simpson's diversity index across productive rearrangements. Drawn from immuneACCESS, this table holds only the in-frame rearrangements with V and J called that TCRdb kept. Clones are partly lost; checked studies trace under half to an unresolved V gene and leave the rest unexplained. The V and J calls and clone size are taken from that table; D and trimming were inferred from the DNA. This sample has approximately 83,000 clones in its table, and roughly 87% of those were observed once. Together, the top ten hold around 6.6% of the sample.

Sequencing input: peripheral blood. This TCR was recovered from a man in his 70s with acute or convalescent COVID-19. Recombination connected TRBV18 to TRBJ1-1; 12 junctional bases match TRBD1. The CDR3 reads CASSYGTGGATEAFF. The sequence in DNA is TGTGCCAGCTCCTACGGGACAGGGGGCGCGACTGAAGCTTTCTTT.